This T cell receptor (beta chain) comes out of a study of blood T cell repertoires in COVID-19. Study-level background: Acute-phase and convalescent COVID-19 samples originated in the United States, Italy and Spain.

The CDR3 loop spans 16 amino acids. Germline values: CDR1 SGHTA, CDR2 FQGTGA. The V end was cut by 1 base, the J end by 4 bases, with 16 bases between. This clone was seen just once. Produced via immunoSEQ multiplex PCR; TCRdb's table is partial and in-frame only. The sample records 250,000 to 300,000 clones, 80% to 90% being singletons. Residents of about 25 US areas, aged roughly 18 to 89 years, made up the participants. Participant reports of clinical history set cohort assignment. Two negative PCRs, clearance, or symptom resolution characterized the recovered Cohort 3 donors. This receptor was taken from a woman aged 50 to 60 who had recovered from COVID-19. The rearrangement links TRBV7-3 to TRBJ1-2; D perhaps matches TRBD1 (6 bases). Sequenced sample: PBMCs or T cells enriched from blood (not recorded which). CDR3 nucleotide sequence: TGTGCCAGCAGCTTAATGGGAGGGGGGAATAGCTATGGCTACACCTTC. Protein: CASSLMGGGNSYGYTF.